This TCR beta chain was captured in a study of breast tumors, draining lymph nodes, adjacent tissues. This clonotype was seen only a few times. Using its own MiXCR run on the multiplex PCR reads, TCRdb lists one record per CDR3 protein. Here the sample spans fewer than 150,000 distinct CDR3 sequences, around 21% being singletons. The length of the CDR3 is 15 residues. The germline CDR1 and CDR2 sequences are MDHEN and SYDVKM. The V end was cut by 2 bases, the J end by 7 bases, with 17 bases between. Breast cancer patients provided tissue from their axillary draining lymph nodes. The TCR sequence derives from a female donor with breast cancer. Some clones in this sample may be carry-over from other donors' samples. This sequence joins TRBV28 and TRBJ1-2; weak D call: TRBD1 (6 bases). Sequenced input: axillary lymph node tissue. The CDR3, as DNA: TGTGCCAGCAGTTTAAGAAAAGGGGGGGTTTCTGGCTACACCTTC. Translated, it gives CASSLRKGGVSGYTF.